A single sample gave rise to the 5 T cell receptor beta chains below, sequenced in a study of cytomegalovirus exposure and HLA in healthy donors. In the PCR, 60 Vbeta and 13 Jbeta primers were used. The protocol was immunoSEQ multiplex PCR, while the TCRdb copy is restricted to in-frame clones and leaves out a portion. Of roughly 160,000 clones in the sample, around four fifths were seen once. The specimen was PBMCs. The receptors derive from a woman aged 45-60 years in good health and CMV-seronegative.

V usage is TRBV2 and J usage is TRBJ1-1; 7 bases match TRBD1. Per germline, CDR1 SNHLY and CDR2 FYNNEI. With V trimmed by 5 bases and J by 1 base, 7 bases remained unmatched. The CDR3 has 15 amino acids. CDR3 sequence (DNA): TGTGCCAGCAGTTCCCCGGGGGACAGGAACACTGAAGCTTTCTTT. Translating it yields CASSSPGDRNTEAFF.

This chain connects TRBV28 to TRBJ2-7; 8 bases agree with TRBD2. Germline CDR1 reads MDHEN; CDR2 reads SYDVKM. J was trimmed by 7 bases and V by 6 bases; bases with no gene match: 11. The CDR3 loop spans 14 amino acids. CDR3 sequence reads: CASSRPGLVREQYF. The CDR3 DNA follows: TGTGCCAGCAGCCGTCCGGGACTAGTCCGGGAGCAGTACTTC. The full variable domain, completed using reference TRBV28 and TRBJ2-7, is DVKVTQSSRYLVKRTGEKVFLECVQDMDHENMFWYRQDPGLGLRLIYFSYDVKMKEKGDIPEGYSVSREKKERFSLILESASTNQTSMYLCASSRPGLVREQYFGPGTRLTVT.

The chain recombines TRBV28 with TRBJ1-1, with D maybe TRBD1 (6 bases). The CDR3 loop spans 16 amino acids. Trimming took off 6 bases at V and 2 bases at J, with 19 bases between the two ends. CDR1 and CDR2 from the germline V gene are MDHEN and SYDVKM. CDR3 coding DNA: TGTGCCAGCAGACACCTCGGACAGCTAATAAACACTGAAGCTTTCTTT. Protein sequence: CASRHLGQLINTEAFF.

This chain links TRBV28 with TRBJ1-6, with D possibly being TRBD1 (5 bases). Germline assignment: CDR1 MDHEN and CDR2 SYDVKM. CDR3 length: 19 residues. V was trimmed by 4 bases and J by 6 bases, leaving 25 bases between them. The CDR3 region is CASSSRFRRGVIGNSPLHF. The CDR3 nucleotides are TGTGCCAGCAGTTCCCGGTTCAGGCGGGGGGTGATAGGTAATTCACCCCTCCACTTT.

The chain couples TRBV19 to TRBJ1-5, with D perhaps matching TRBD1 (5 bases). The V end was cut by 3 bases, the J end by 3 bases, with 12 bases between. Germline CDR1 and CDR2: LNHDA and SQIVND (reference sequence). This CDR3 is built from 15 residues. CDR3: CASSMGGFDNQPQHF. The CDR3 DNA is TGTGCCAGTAGTATGGGGGGGTTCGACAATCAGCCCCAGCATTTT.